This T cell receptor (beta chain) appears in the sequencing data of a study of CD8+ T cells in alopecia areata. Extraction of RNA preceded its reverse transcription into cDNA, which served as the sequencing template. Clones were read by immunoSEQ multiplex PCR, and TCRdb kept only the in-frame ones, dropping some. The sample shows fewer than 250,000 clones, over 40% of them seen only once. Specified treatment: oral pan-JAK inhibitor, 5-10 mg twice daily. With respect to this clone: What it binds is unknown.

Study-wide findings and caveats: Whether baseline CD8+ expansion is linked to response remains uncertain, given a single nonresponder. Especially in alopecia totalis/universalis, lesional scalp showed greater clonality than normal scalp did.

This TCR came from a human donor with alopecia areata. The sequenced sample was CD4+ T cells sorted from blood, obtained at approximately week 37, from a patient treated with tofacitinib.

The CDR3 reads CATSRDLGQPQHF. The CDR3 DNA follows: TGTGCCACCAGCAGAGATCTTGGTCAGCCCCAGCATTTT. The chain carries TRBV15 and TRBJ1-5; no firm D call. The ends were cut back, 0 bases at V and 6 bases at J, with 6 bases in the middle. Per the germline V gene, CDR1 is LNHNV and CDR2 is YYDKDF (reference sequence). There are 13 residues in the CDR3.